Below, 9 T cell receptor beta chains from the same sample are listed, as sequenced in a study of blood T cell repertoires in COVID-19. The repertoire was sequenced with immunoSEQ multiplex PCR; TCRdb's copy has only in-frame clones and lacks some. Of 300,000 to 350,000 clones in the sample, 80% to 95% are singletons; the top ten hold roughly 7%. Sequenced material: peripheral blood. The receptors originated from a woman in her twenties or thirties with COVID-19, enrolled during active disease.

This chain connects TRBV6-1 to TRBJ2-3; 11 bases line up with TRBD2. J gave up 0 bases and V 3 bases, and 5 bases lay outside the gene matches. Germline V gives CDR1 MNHNS, CDR2 SASEGT. CDR3 length: 17 amino acids. The CDR3 DNA reads TGTGCCAGCAGTGATGGACTAGCGGGTCCTAGCACAGATACGCAGTATTTT. The encoded protein is CASSDGLAGPSTDTQYF.

V gene TRBV29-1 combines with J gene TRBJ2-1; 8 bases agree with TRBD2. Germline values: CDR1 SQVTM, CDR2 ANQGSEA. The CDR3 is 17 residues long. The V gene end was trimmed by 6 bases and the J gene end by 2 bases; junction bases not matched to a gene: 15. The CDR3 region is CSVPGGTSGGTYNEQFF. In DNA form, the CDR3 reads TGCAGCGTCCCGGGGGGAACTAGCGGAGGGACCTACAATGAGCAGTTCTTC.

This clone has more than one count but fewer than ten. V is TRBV7-9 and J is TRBJ1-1; 7 positions match TRBD1. The CDR3 length is 13 residues. After removal of 5 bases from V and 5 bases from J, the junction contained 5 bases not matched to a gene. Germline V CDR1 and CDR2: SEHNR, FQNEAQ (reference sequence). The CDR3 sequence is CASSPRDRTEAFF. The CDR3 DNA reads as TGTGCCAGCAGCCCAAGGGACAGAACTGAAGCTTTCTTT.

This chain connects TRBV5-1 to TRBJ1-2; no reliable D call. Germline loops: CDR1 SGHRS, CDR2 YFSETQ. The CDR3 extends over 13 amino acids. Trimming cost V 2 bases and J 8 bases, with 13 bases left between them. The CDR3 nucleotides read TGCGCCAGCAGCTTAACGGCTCCGGAGGGCTACACCTTC. Amino acids: CASSLTAPEGYTF. The variable domain in full, completed from reference TRBV5-1 and TRBJ1-2, reads KAGVTQTPRYLIKTRGQQVTLSCSPISGHRSVSWYQQTPGQGLQFLFEYFSETQRNKGNFPGRFSGRQFSNSRSEMNVSTLELGDSALYLCASSLTAPEGYTFGSGTRLTVV.

V usage is TRBV4-1 and J usage is TRBJ1-3; unclear D gene. CDR1 and CDR2 from the germline V gene are MGHRA and YSYEKL. This CDR3 has 15 residues. V lost 2 bases, J lost 0 bases, and 8 bases lay in between. The CDR3 sequence is CASSQPGPSGNTIYF. In DNA, the CDR3 is TGCGCCAGCAGCCAACCTGGCCCCTCTGGAAACACCATATATTTT.

The chain recombines TRBV9 with TRBJ1-6, with 7 bases identical to TRBD1. Germline lookup yields CDR1 SGDLS and CDR2 YYNGEE. With 3 bases clipped from V and 10 bases from J, the junction kept 7 bases outside the gene matches. This CDR3 spans 14 amino acids. In DNA, the CDR3 is TGTGCCAGCAGCGCAGACAGGGTGGCCTCACCCCTCCACTTT. It specifies CASSADRVASPLHF.

The chain links TRBV10-3 to TRBJ1-5; 7 nucleotides agree with TRBD1. Germline values: CDR1 ENHRY, CDR2 SYGVKD. V lost 2 bases, J lost 6 bases, and 13 bases stayed unmatched. The CDR3 has 17 amino acids. CDR3 sequence (DNA): TGTGCCATCAGTGAGCCCCAAGGGGGCGAAGTGGGTCAGCCCCAGCATTTT. Translation: CAISEPQGGEVGQPQHF.

The genes are TRBV29-1 and TRBJ1-2; TRBD1 matches at 9 bases. V trimming: 2 bases; J trimming: 4 bases; junction bases outside the gene matches: 8. This CDR3 comprises 15 residues. CDR1 and CDR2 (germline): SQVTM, ANQGSEA. Written as DNA, the CDR3 is TGCAGCGTTGAACCACCGGGACAGGGATCCTATGGCTACACCTTC. It translates to CSVEPPGQGSYGYTF.

The rearrangement uses TRBV19 and TRBJ2-7, with 8 positions matching TRBD1. The J segment lost 9 bases and the V segment lost 5 bases, leaving 15 bases of the junction unmatched. Germline assignment: CDR1 LNHDA and CDR2 SQIVND (reference sequence). CDR3 length: 15 amino acids. The CDR3 coding sequence is TGTGCCAGTAGTGACCGACAGGGGCTACCCCTTCTGCAGTACTTC. This translates into CASSDRQGLPLLQYF.